Below, 16 T cell receptor beta chains from the same sample are listed, as sequenced in a study of cytomegalovirus exposure and HLA in healthy donors. The PCR used 60 Vbeta and 13 Jbeta primers. This table comes from immunoSEQ multiplex PCR, and its TCRdb copy is limited to in-frame clones, with some not included. This table holds around 190,000 clones, around nine tenths found once. Material: PBMCs. All receptors come from a woman between 25 and 40 years old in good health and CMV-seronegative.

This rearrangement joins TRBV7-6 to TRBJ2-1, with TRBD2 matching 15 bases. J gave up 9 bases and V 4 bases, and 4 bases lay outside the gene matches. CDR1 and CDR2 from the germline V gene are SGHVS and FNYEAQ. The CDR3 has 15 amino acids. CDR3: CASSSGLAGGGEQFF. CDR3 coding DNA: TGTGCCAGCAGCTCGGGACTAGCGGGAGGAGGTGAGCAGTTCTTC.

This clone was counted only a few times. The V and J genes are TRBV9 and TRBJ2-7; 11 nucleotides line up with TRBD1. Germline V gene lookup returns CDR1 SGDLS and CDR2 YYNGEE. Unmatched junction bases numbered 6, after V lost 4 bases and J lost 3 bases. The CDR3 is made up of 15 amino acids. Here the CDR3 reads CASSNGTGGGYEQYF. DNA of the CDR3: TGTGCCAGCAGCAATGGGACAGGGGGAGGCTACGAGCAGTACTTC.

The genes are TRBV19 and TRBJ2-3; TRBD2 matches 8 bases. The junction had 4 bases not matched to a gene; V was cut back by 1 base and J by 1 base. The CDR3 sequence is 16 residues long. Germline V gene sequence: CDR1 LNHDA, CDR2 SQIVND (reference sequence). CDR3 bases: TGTGCCAGTAGTATAGTTGCGGGGGGCCGCACAGATACGCAGTATTTT. Its protein product is CASSIVAGGRTDTQYF. Variable domain in full (rest from reference TRBV19 and TRBJ2-3): DGGITQSPKYLFRKEGQNVTLSCEQNLNHDAMYWYRQDPGQGLRLIYYSQIVNDFQKGDIAEGYSVSREKKESFPLTVTSAQKNPTAFYLCASSIVAGGRTDTQYFGPGTRLTVL.

The V gene is TRBV28, the J gene TRBJ1-2; D possibly corresponds to TRBD1 (5 bases). Germline values: CDR1 MDHEN, CDR2 SYDVKM. The CDR3 loop spans 13 amino acids. V was pared by 3 bases and J by 5 bases, with 10 bases between. CDR3 nucleotides: TGTGCCAGCAGTTTGTGGCAGGGATATGGCTACACCTTC. Amino acid sequence: CASSLWQGYGYTF.

The chain uses TRBV9 and TRBJ2-5, with 10 bases that match TRBD1. The germline CDR1 and CDR2 sequences are SGDLS and YYNGEE. The CDR3 extends over 16 amino acids. V shed 0 bases and J 3 bases; nucleotides not matched to a gene: 5. The CDR3 DNA is TGTGCCAGCAGCGTAGTGACCGGGACAGGGGAAGAGACCCAGTACTTC. Protein sequence: CASSVVTGTGEETQYF.

V and J are TRBV6-6 and TRBJ2-7; 8 bases fit TRBD1. The CDR3 sequence is 14 residues long. CDR1 and CDR2 from the germline V gene are MNHNY and SVGAGI (reference sequence). With 7 bases clipped from V and 6 bases from J, the junction kept 11 bases outside the gene matches. The CDR3 sequence: CASTLDREVFEQYF. In nucleotides, the CDR3 is TGTGCCAGCACCCTGGACAGGGAGGTTTTCGAGCAGTACTTC.

The chain recombines TRBV4-1 with TRBJ1-3, with D maybe TRBD1 (6 bases). Looked up from germline, CDR1 is MGHRA and CDR2 is YSYEKL. The CDR3 loop spans 17 amino acids. V lost 4 bases to trimming and J lost 0 bases, with 16 bases between them. In DNA form, the CDR3 reads TGCGCCAGCAGCCGGACTTCGGGACAAAGCTCTGGAAACACCATATATTTT. This codes for CASSRTSGQSSGNTIYF.

Points on this clone: The same CDR3 can be traced to other DNA sequences in this sample. The chain is built from TRBV15 and TRBJ2-1, with TRBD2 matching 11 bases. The germline gives CDR1 LNHNV, CDR2 YYDKDF (reference sequence). This CDR3 is built from 18 residues. V shed 0 bases, J shed 7 bases, and the junction held 11 bases outside the gene matches. The DNA for the CDR3 is TGTGCCACCAGCAGAGATAATGGGGTAGCGGGAGGGCGGAATGAGCAGTTCTTC. Amino acid sequence: CATSRDNGVAGGRNEQFF.

The CDR3 nucleotides are TGTGCCAGCAGTTCCCCCGGGACAGGGGGTTCCTATGGCTACACCTTC. Protein sequence: CASSSPGTGGSYGYTF. The chain recombines TRBV28 with TRBJ1-2, with 11 nucleotides matching TRBD1. Germline loops: CDR1 MDHEN, CDR2 SYDVKM. The CDR3 is 16 residues long. The V gene end was trimmed by 4 bases and the J gene end by 4 bases; junction bases not matched to a gene: 8.

This clone was seen once. The CDR3 sequence: CASSPSAPEYEQYF. The CDR3 bases are TGTGCCAGCAGTCCTAGTGCCCCCGAATACGAGCAGTACTTC. The rearrangement joins TRBV27 to TRBJ2-7; D call uncertain. The germline CDR1 and CDR2 sequences are MNHEY and SMNVEV (reference sequence). Trimming removed 5 bases from V and 4 bases from J, with 15 bases in between. This CDR3 contains 14 residues.

V is TRBV2 and J is TRBJ2-3; 8 bases line up with TRBD2. Looked up from germline, CDR1 is SNHLY and CDR2 is FYNNEI. The CDR3 loop spans 14 amino acids. V was clipped by 6 bases and J by 3 bases; unmatched bases: 5. The CDR3 DNA reads as TGTGCCAGCAGGTCTTTAGCGGGGACAGATACGCAGTATTTT. It encodes CASRSLAGTDTQYF.

This clone was found a few times. This sequence joins TRBV28 and TRBJ2-4; 7 nucleotides align to TRBD1. CDR1 and CDR2 from the germline V gene are MDHEN and SYDVKM. This CDR3 has 15 residues. With 5 bases clipped from V and 4 bases from J, the junction kept 8 bases outside the gene matches. CDR3 sequence (DNA): TGTGCCAGCAGTGGTATCGGGACAGTAAAAAACATTCAGTACTTC. Its protein is CASSGIGTVKNIQYF. The whole variable domain, filled in from reference TRBV28 and TRBJ2-4, reads DVKVTQSSRYLVKRTGEKVFLECVQDMDHENMFWYRQDPGLGLRLIYFSYDVKMKEKGDIPEGYSVSREKKERFSLILESASTNQTSMYLCASSGIGTVKNIQYFGAGTRLSVL.

The chain uses TRBV14 and TRBJ2-2, with a tentative D call TRBD2 (6 bases). Germline V gene lookup returns CDR1 SGHDN and CDR2 FVKESK. V was trimmed by 4 bases and J by 6 bases, leaving 15 bases between them. The CDR3 length is 15 residues. CDR3 sequence (DNA): TGTGCCAGCAGCCGTTTGGGACTTCTGGCCGGGGAGCTGTTTTTT. This sequence encodes CASSRLGLLAGELFF.

The chain has TRBV2 and TRBJ2-5; D remains unclear. The length of the CDR3 is 16 residues. V was trimmed by 0 bases and J by 3 bases, leaving 14 bases between them. Per the germline V gene, CDR1 is SNHLY and CDR2 is FYNNEI. CDR3: CASSEAIQRYKETQYF. The CDR3 DNA reads as TGTGCCAGCAGTGAAGCGATCCAGCGTTATAAAGAGACCCAGTACTTC.

V and J are TRBV5-1 and TRBJ2-5; possibly TRBD1 for D (6 bases). The better agreement between TRBJ2-7 and the DNA end casts doubt on the J call. This CDR3 spans 15 amino acids. Germline V CDR1 and CDR2: SGHRS, YFSETQ. The CDR3 DNA reads as TGCGCCAGCAGCTTGGGTTCAACTAGGGGGTACGAGCAGTACTTC. Protein sequence: CASSLGSTRGYEQYF.

This rearrangement joins TRBV9 to TRBJ2-7, with 9 bases fitting TRBD1. There are 14 residues in the CDR3. With V trimmed by 2 bases and J by 3 bases, 3 bases remained unmatched. CDR1 SGDLS and CDR2 YYNGEE come from the germline V gene. This chain's CDR3 is CASSVRDRDYEQYF. In DNA, the CDR3 is TGTGCCAGCAGCGTCCGGGACAGGGACTACGAGCAGTACTTC. Using reference TRBV9 and TRBJ2-7 for the parts outside the CDR3, the full variable domain is DSGVTQTPKHLITATGQRVTLRCSPRSGDLSVYWYQQSLDQGLQFLIQYYNGEERAKGNILERFSAQQFPDLHSELNLSSLELGDSALYFCASSVRDRDYEQYFGPGTRLTVT.